Shown below are 13 T cell receptor beta chains from a single sample sequenced in a study of OX40 agonist ivuxolimab in advanced cancers. Method: immunoSEQ multiplex PCR; TCRdb's copy keeps in-frame clones and lacks some. Of more than 85,000 clones listed, 91% are singletons. Here the sequenced sample was CD4+ or CD8+ T cells sorted from blood, taken in a trial of the OX40 agonist ivuxolimab. These TCRs come from an adult with an advanced solid tumor such as melanoma, head and neck, liver or kidney cancer.

This clone was counted once. V is TRBV19 and J is TRBJ2-3; 10 nucleotides align to TRBD2. The CDR3 has 14 residues. The V gene's germline CDR1 is LNHDA and CDR2 SQIVND (reference sequence). The ends lost 8 bases at V and 2 bases at J; junction bases unmatched: 4. The CDR3 nucleotides are TGTGCCAGTTCTAGCGGGAGAAACACAGATACGCAGTATTTT. Translating gives CASSSGRNTDTQYF.

The chain combines TRBV2 with TRBJ2-7, with 8 bases lining up with TRBD1. Germline trimming cut 6 bases from V and 7 bases from J; bases unmatched to any gene: 5. CDR3 size: 12 residues. In germline, CDR1 is SNHLY, CDR2 FYNNEI. The CDR3 sequence is CASRQGAREQYF. The DNA for the CDR3 is TGTGCCAGCAGGCAGGGGGCGCGTGAGCAGTACTTC.

The J gene is TRBJ2-7, the V gene TRBV2, with D tentatively TRBD2 (5 bases). V lost 7 bases and J lost 6, with 16 bases in between. The CDR3 sequence is 13 residues long. The V gene's germline CDR1 is SNHLY and CDR2 FYNNEI. The chain's CDR3 is CASTEGKGAEQYF. DNA for the CDR3: TGTGCCAGCACCGAGGGTAAGGGCGCCGAGCAGTACTTC.

In nucleotides, the CDR3 is TGCGCCAGCAGCCAAGGACAAGGCCCAACTAATGAAAAACTGTTTTTT. Its protein is CASSQGQGPTNEKLFF. The J gene is TRBJ1-4, the V gene TRBV4-1; D ambiguous. Trimming left V 1 base short and J 0 bases short, with 9 bases between. The V gene's germline CDR1 is MGHRA and CDR2 YSYEKL. The CDR3 length is 16 residues.

The chain recombines TRBV11-2 with TRBJ2-5; D may be TRBD1 (8 bases). The CDR3 covers 12 residues. V lost 6 bases and J 5 bases, leaving 10 bases between the germline ends. Germline CDR1 and CDR2: SGHAT and FQNNGV. CDR3 in amino acids: CASRQGGETQYF. The CDR3 DNA follows: TGTGCCAGCAGACAGGGGGGGGAGACCCAGTACTTC.

The V and J genes are TRBV5-1 and TRBJ2-7; D perhaps matches TRBD2 (5 bases). The ends were cut back, 6 bases at V and 6 bases at J, with 19 bases in the middle. The CDR3 is 14 residues long. Germline lookup yields CDR1 SGHRS and CDR2 YFSETQ. CDR3: CASNPSRGDSEQYF. The CDR3 DNA reads as TGCGCCAGCAACCCCTCTCGGGGAGATAGCGAGCAGTACTTC.

The chain uses TRBV19 and TRBJ2-6, with TRBD1 matching 8 bases. Germline V gene lookup returns CDR1 LNHDA and CDR2 SQIVND (reference sequence). The V gene end was trimmed by 4 bases and the J gene end by 0 bases; junction bases not matched to a gene: 5. CDR3 size: 17 residues. The CDR3 sequence is CASSRDRMRSGANVLTF. CDR3 nucleotide sequence: TGTGCCAGTAGTAGGGACAGGATGCGCTCTGGGGCCAACGTCCTGACTTTC.

The V call is TRBV6-5, the J call TRBJ2-7; a possible D gene is TRBD1 (6 bases). The V end lost 8 bases, the J end lost 3 bases, and 14 bases lay between the germline ends. This CDR3 region has 13 residues. CDR1 MNHEY and CDR2 SVGAGI come from the germline V gene. CDR3 region: CASGGLGIYEQYF. The CDR3 coding sequence is TGTGCCAGCGGGGGCCTTGGCATCTACGAGCAGTACTTC.

The chain recombines TRBV28 with TRBJ2-3; the match to TRBD2 covers 12 bases. Trimming removed 5 bases from V and 0 bases from J; junction bases left unmatched: 9. CDR3 length equals 18 residues. The V gene's germline CDR1 is MDHEN and CDR2 SYDVKM. This CDR3 is CASSPQTLAGGSTDTQYF. The DNA of the CDR3 is TGTGCCAGCAGTCCTCAAACTCTAGCGGGGGGGAGCACAGATACGCAGTATTTT.

The chain couples TRBV7-2 to TRBJ2-7; D is unresolved. Germline V gene sequence: CDR1 SGHTA, CDR2 FQGNSA. CDR3 length: 13 residues. Trimming shortened V by 8 bases and J by 0 bases, and 11 bases separated the two germline ends. The CDR3 loop reads CASSRRDSYEQYF. Here the CDR3 DNA reads TGTGCCAGCTCTAGAAGGGACTCCTACGAGCAGTACTTC. The variable domain in full, completed from reference TRBV7-2 and TRBJ2-7, reads GAGVSQSPSNKVTEKGKDVELRCDPISGHTALYWYRQSLGQGLEFLIYFQGNSAPDKSGLPSDRFSAERTGGSVSTLTIQRTQQEDSAVYLCASSRRDSYEQYFGPGTRLTVT.

The table lists this clone with a few counts. The chain carries TRBV6-1 and TRBJ2-1, with D maybe TRBD1 (6 bases). The CDR3 runs 14 residues. Trimming removed 5 bases from V and 7 bases from J, with 15 bases in between. Germline V CDR1 and CDR2: MNHNS, SASEGT. This chain's CDR3 is CASSRTTGINEQFF. CDR3 bases: TGTGCCAGCAGTCGTACCACAGGGATAAATGAGCAGTTCTTC.

This chain joins TRBV18 and TRBJ2-5; 7 nucleotides match TRBD1. The better agreement between TRBJ2-7 and the DNA end casts doubt on the J call. CDR3 length equals 13 residues. CDR1 and CDR2 from the germline V gene are KGHSH and LQKENI. The CDR3 sequence: CASSRQGNYEQYF. The CDR3, as DNA: TGTGCCAGCTCAAGACAGGGAAACTACGAGCAGTACTTC.

The rearrangement joins TRBV2 to TRBJ2-2; TRBD1 is a possible D gene (6 bases). The CDR3 has 15 residues. The germline gives CDR1 SNHLY, CDR2 FYNNEI. V lost 3 bases and J lost 1, with 9 bases in between. The CDR3 loop is CASSEDRGNTGELFF. The CDR3 region has the DNA TGTGCCAGCAGTGAGGACAGAGGGAACACCGGGGAGCTGTTTTTT.